The sequence of this T cell receptor beta chain was determined in a study of blood T cell dynamics during melanoma immunotherapy. Study results and limitations: It remained unknown if the driving T cell clones were melanoma-specific.

As for time point: pre-treatment baseline. At 12 weeks after first infusion, RECIST 1.1 defined response for most patients. The protocol was immunoSEQ multiplex PCR, while the TCRdb copy is restricted to in-frame clones and leaves out a portion. The table lists about 13,000 clones, 85% to 90% of them singletons. After removal of 2 bases from V and 6 bases from J, the junction contained 8 bases not matched to a gene. CDR1 and CDR2 from the germline V gene are SGHDT and YYEEEE. The CDR3 runs 15 residues. Comment on this clone: The antigen remains unidentified.

The clonotype originates from a human donor with melanoma. The sequencing here drew on blood, taken from a patient treated with checkpoint blockade. This chain links TRBV5-6 with TRBJ2-7; 10 nucleotides align to TRBD1. In DNA form, the CDR3 reads TGTGCCAGCAGCTTCCGGGACAGGGGAAGTCCCGAGCAGTACTTC. Its translation: CASSFRDRGSPEQYF.